This T cell receptor (beta chain) was profiled in a study of identical twins (dated by TCRdb to about 2016). In the study overall: The study deep-sequenced TCR alpha and beta repertoires from monozygotic twins, unrelated adults of various ages and cord blood to test whether fetal clonotypes persist. To rule out contamination, the twin experiments were replicated at different times with different library preparation protocols. Summary of the overall study and its limitations: In monozygotic twins, out-of-frame TCR alpha sharing was systematically underestimated by recombination models, although the models agreed with sharing between unrelated individuals. Excess twin sharing in beta out-of-frame sequences was weaker because fewer shared sequences lowered the signal-to-noise ratio. Abundant cord blood beta clonotypes carried fewer insertions; young adult naive repertoires showed a weaker similar trend, while memory repertoires showed none. Invariant T cells such as MAIT and iNKT could partly confound zero-insertion analyses, although diverse VJ usage argued against such confounding for most clonotypes. Because the same donors could not be followed over many years, the conclusions relied on cross-sectional statistical analysis. Compared with coincidental sharing between unrelated individuals, an excess of low generation-probability sequences was observed among out-of-frame TCR alpha sequences shared between twins.

This clonotype was counted a few times. Its antigen remains undetermined. No much larger clonotype is one base removed from it; base qualities were not supplied. Only healthy Caucasian donors were included. The twin cohort comprised three pairs of female monozygotic twins, all aged about 18 to 30 years. Peripheral blood mononuclear cells were used as the source from which RNA for TCR libraries was isolated. Libraries were constructed by 5' RACE. The sequencer was an Illumina HiSeq 2000. Template switching added a universal primer binding site, and the final cDNA carried a unique molecular identifier that allowed TCR cDNA molecules to be counted accurately. First-strand cDNA for TCR alpha and beta chains was synthesized from specific primers in the conserved constant-segment region. To control for contamination, every cDNA library was double barcoded, receiving both a SMART-Mk sample barcode and Illumina barcodes. Two successive PCR steps introduced TruSeq adapter sequences along with Illumina sample barcodes. The TCR alpha and beta cDNA libraries were sequenced on the Illumina HiSeq platform using custom primers. On the authors' methods: MiGEC processed the raw reads to extract unique molecular identifiers, while MiXCR was used to determine the CDR3 positions. For each individual, recombination models were inferred using an EM algorithm with the repgenHMM and IGoR tools. The tcR package in R was used for shared clonotype analysis, with sharing normalized by the product of cloneset sizes. To study raw recombination without the effects of thymic and clonal selection, out-of-frame nonproductive sequences were analyzed. Through fastp at Q25 and MiXCR, TCRdb rebuilt clones from the public reads, retaining in-frame beta chains. Under each unique CDR3 protein, matching rows form one entry showing the most common genes and DNA. TCRdb's processing, not the study's, gives the V and J calls here. This sample gives 690,000 or so distinct CDR3 sequences in total; 8.5% to 9% of them show up just once. The ten most abundant clones make up 0.98% of the sample.

This same sample was also taken into another study, of yellow fever vaccine responses in identical twins. The second study, in turn, reports: The authors reported that the T cell response to vaccination in identical twins appeared partly convergent and partly personalized. In identical twins, the study followed T cell clones that responded to the vaccine with precision.

The sequence came from a woman between 18 and 30 years old in good health. Sequences were obtained from PBMCs.

The CDR3 protein sequence reads: CSARQASYNEQFF. The nucleotide sequence is TGCAGTGCTAGGCAGGCCTCCTACAATGAGCAGTTCTTC. The chain was built from TRBV20-1 and TRBJ2-1, with the D gene uncertain. Cut back by 3 bases and 0 bases, the V and J ends lie 6 bases apart. Including cysteine and phenylalanine, the CDR3 has 13 amino acids. Only the CDR3 portion is preserved as DNA: 39 bases, with reading frame beginning at the first base. The germline V gene (reference sequence) yields DFQATT for CDR1 and SNEGSKA for CDR2.